What follows are 18 T cell receptor beta chains derived from one specimen sequenced in a study of shared clonotypes between healthy human individuals. CD45RO-negative CD8 cells positively selected for CCR7 made up the naive population, which excluded terminally differentiated effector memory CD45RA+ cells. Clones were sequenced by immunoSEQ multiplex PCR, and TCRdb holds only the in-frame ones, with some missing. The table includes about 2 million clones, approximately 94% detected once. The sample consisted of naive CD8+ T cells sorted from blood. The receptor set was obtained from a man younger than 30 in good health.

The rearrangement links TRBV7-9 to TRBJ2-1; 9 nucleotides agree with TRBD1. J gave up 6 bases and V 5 bases, and 11 bases lay outside the gene matches. Germline V gene data show CDR1 as SEHNR and CDR2 as FQNEAQ (reference sequence). The CDR3 has 16 amino acids. The DNA for the CDR3 is TGTGCCAGCAGCCAACAAGGACAGGGGTGGGGCAATGAGCAGTTCTTC. It translates to CASSQQGQGWGNEQFF.

Worth noting for this clone: The sample contains more than one DNA sequence encoding this CDR3. The chain recombines TRBV19 with TRBJ2-1; D remains unclear. V shed 5 bases and J shed 7 bases, with 3 bases lying between them. The germline V gene has CDR1 LNHDA and CDR2 SQIVND (reference sequence). The CDR3 has 10 amino acids. CDR3 DNA sequence: TGTGCCAGTAGTGCGAATGAGCAGTTCTTC. Residues: CASSANEQFF. Full variable domain (outside the CDR3, taken from reference TRBV19 and TRBJ2-1): DGGITQSPKYLFRKEGQNVTLSCEQNLNHDAMYWYRQDPGQGLRLIYYSQIVNDFQKGDIAEGYSVSREKKESFPLTVTSAQKNPTAFYLCASSANEQFFGPGTRLTVL.

The chain links TRBV25-1 to TRBJ2-1; 8 bases are a match to TRBD1. The CDR3 has 17 amino acids. The germline V gene encodes CDR1 MGHDK and CDR2 SYGVNS. After removal of 6 bases from V and 8 bases from J, the junction contained 18 bases not matched to a gene. CDR3 protein: CASSLPWTGMVGDEQFF. Written as DNA, the CDR3 is TGTGCCAGCAGCCTGCCCTGGACAGGGATGGTGGGCGATGAGCAGTTCTTC. Full variable domain (rest looked up from reference TRBV25-1 and TRBJ2-1): EADIYQTPRYLVIGTGKKITLECSQTMGHDKMYWYQQDPGMELHLIHYSYGVNSTEKGDLSSESTVSRIRTEHFPLTLESARPSHTSQYLCASSLPWTGMVGDEQFFGPGTRLTVL.

About this clone itself: A much bigger clone sits one base away, suggesting this may be a read error. Additional DNA sequences in this sample encode the identical CDR3. This chain connects TRBV27 to TRBJ1-1, with D perhaps TRBD1 (5 bases). The CDR3 contains 13 residues. Germline V lookup: CDR1 MNHEY, CDR2 SMNVEV (reference sequence). Trimming took 2 bases from V and 2 from J, leaving 6 bases between them. For the CDR3, the DNA is TGTGCCAGCAGTTTAGGGGGAAACACTGAAGCTTTCTTT. Protein sequence: CASSLGGNTEAFF.

The chain carries TRBV2 and TRBJ1-1; D unclear. The CDR3 consists of 14 residues. V lost 4 bases, J lost 1 base, and 10 bases lay in between. CDR1 is SNHLY, CDR2 FYNNEI, per germline. CDR3 sequence (DNA): TGTGCCAGCAGTGTTTACAGTGGGAACACTGAAGCTTTCTTT. Translated: CASSVYSGNTEAFF.

This chain joins TRBV11-1 and TRBJ2-1, with 9 bases lining up with TRBD1. Germline V gene lookup returns CDR1 SGHAT and CDR2 FQDESV (reference sequence). V lost 1 base to trimming and J lost 8 bases; unmatched junction nucleotides: 9. The CDR3 is 16 residues long. The CDR3: CASSLELGQGFDEQFF. The DNA for the CDR3 is TGTGCCAGCAGCTTAGAGCTTGGACAGGGGTTCGATGAGCAGTTCTTC.

The chain has TRBV5-6 and TRBJ1-1; tentatively, D is TRBD1 (5 bases). Germline CDR1 reads SGHDT; CDR2 reads YYEEEE. The CDR3 has 15 residues. V dropped 4 bases and J dropped 3 bases, with 16 bases sitting between them. For the CDR3, the DNA is TGTGCCAGCAGCATGCAGGGCGGTACATACACTGAAGCTTTCTTT. Translating gives CASSMQGGTYTEAFF.

The chain employs TRBV11-2 and TRBJ2-3, with D possibly matching TRBD2 (6 bases). Trimming shortened V by 0 bases and J by 0 bases, and 13 bases separated the two germline ends. In germline, CDR1 is SGHAT, CDR2 FQNNGV. This CDR3 is built from 17 residues. The DNA of the CDR3 is TGTGCCAGCAGCTTAGAGGTAGGACTATCCAGCACAGATACGCAGTATTTT. Translating gives CASSLEVGLSSTDTQYF.

The CDR3: CATSRDLGLAGVIEQYF. CDR3 coding DNA: TGTGCCACCAGCAGAGATCTAGGACTAGCGGGAGTGATTGAGCAGTACTTC. This chain connects TRBV15 to TRBJ2-7; 13 bases map to TRBD2. This CDR3 comprises 17 residues. After removal of 0 bases from V and 7 bases from J, the junction contained 9 bases not matched to a gene. Per the germline V gene, CDR1 is LNHNV and CDR2 is YYDKDF (reference sequence).

CDR3 nucleotide sequence: TGTGCCAGCAGCTTAGAGGTGGGGATGCCTGAAGCTTTCTTT. This encodes CASSLEVGMPEAFF. The V and J genes are TRBV7-2 and TRBJ1-1; no reliable D call. V lost 1 base, J lost 6 bases, and 12 bases lay in between. This CDR3 contains 14 residues. Germline CDR1 reads SGHTA; CDR2 reads FQGNSA.

This chain links TRBV5-4 with TRBJ1-1; 8 bases are shared with TRBD1. Trimming at V came to 5 bases and at J to 0 bases, leaving 0 bases not matched to a gene. CDR1 SGHNT and CDR2 YYREEE come from the germline V gene (reference sequence). The CDR3 runs to 13 residues. CDR3 coding DNA: TGTGCCAGCAGGGACAGGGTGAACACTGAAGCTTTCTTT. Translating gives CASRDRVNTEAFF.

Remarks on this clone: Other DNA sequences in the sample encode the same CDR3. The chain carries TRBV4-3 and TRBJ2-1; D remains ambiguous. With 0 bases removed from V and 4 bases from J, the gap between germline ends came to 7 bases. Germline lookup yields CDR1 LGHNA and CDR2 YSLEER. The CDR3 loop spans 14 amino acids. The CDR3 loop is CASSQDRSYNEQFF. DNA for the CDR3: TGCGCCAGCAGCCAAGATCGGTCTTACAATGAGCAGTTCTTC.

The rearrangement joins TRBV6-5 to TRBJ1-1; D gene ambiguous. The CDR3 sequence is 16 residues long. Looked up from germline, CDR1 is MNHEY and CDR2 is SVGAGI. Trimming shortened V by 0 bases and J by 1 base, and 12 bases separated the two germline ends. CDR3: CASSYSPEYPNTEAFF. The CDR3 bases are TGTGCCAGCAGTTACTCGCCTGAGTATCCGAACACTGAAGCTTTCTTT.

There are a few counts of this clone. The gene calls are TRBV5-1 and TRBJ1-1; TRBD1 agrees at 8 bases. CDR3 length: 13 residues. Unmatched junction bases numbered 5, after V lost 9 bases and J lost 1 base. Looked up from germline, CDR1 is SGHRS and CDR2 is YFSETQ. The chain's CDR3 is CANKTGENTEAFF. The CDR3 bases are TGCGCCAACAAGACAGGGGAGAACACTGAAGCTTTCTTT.

The chain links TRBV7-9 to TRBJ2-7; D is unresolved. Germline lookup yields CDR1 SEHNR and CDR2 FQNEAQ (reference sequence). Deletions cut 3 bases from V and 7 bases from J, with 19 bases between. The CDR3 spans 15 residues. The CDR3: CASSFPESPFREQYF. For the CDR3, the DNA is TGTGCCAGCAGCTTTCCGGAGTCACCTTTTCGGGAGCAGTACTTC.

V is TRBV13 and J is TRBJ2-3; TRBD2 agrees at 12 bases. Germline CDR1 reads PRHDT; CDR2 reads FYEKMQ (reference sequence). J was trimmed by 1 base and V by 5 bases; bases with no gene match: 1. The CDR3 extends over 15 amino acids. The CDR3 sequence is CASSRTSGGTDTQYF. The CDR3 region has the DNA TGTGCCAGCAGCCGGACTAGCGGGGGCACAGATACGCAGTATTTT.

This chain connects TRBV6-5 to TRBJ2-5, with D possibly matching TRBD2 (5 bases). The ends were cut back, 5 bases at V and 3 bases at J, with 16 bases in the middle. This CDR3 has 15 amino acids. Per the germline V gene, CDR1 is MNHEY and CDR2 is SVGAGI. DNA of the CDR3: TGTGCCAGCAGTACGAGGGAACCGGGCGAAGAGACCCAGTACTTC. Amino acid sequence: CASSTREPGEETQYF.

V gene TRBV28 combines with J gene TRBJ1-1, with 7 nucleotides matching TRBD1. CDR1 is MDHEN, CDR2 SYDVKM, per germline. The CDR3 covers 14 residues. The J segment lost 1 base and the V segment lost 8 bases, leaving 7 bases of the junction unmatched. Here the CDR3 DNA reads TGTGCCAGCCGGCTAGACAGGGCGAACACTGAAGCTTTCTTT. Translating gives CASRLDRANTEAFF.